The clone carrying this TCR beta chain turned up a few times. The data were taken from a study of T cells in Graves' hyperthyroidism and ophthalmopathy. CDR3 size: 14 residues. Looked up from germline, CDR1 is MNHNS and CDR2 is SASEGT. Trimming shortened V by 3 bases and J by 2 bases, and 8 bases separated the two germline ends. Amplified TCR beta CDR3 regions came from RNA transcripts. Researchers ran a first-round RT-PCR on the TCR CDR3 using the HTBI primer set. TCRdb itself ran the multiplex PCR reads through MiXCR, one entry per CDR3 protein. Of over 650,000 distinct CDR3 sequences detected, 16% appear once; the ten largest clones hold under 9.5%.

Source material: blood. This rearrangement joins TRBV6-1 to TRBJ2-4; TRBD1 is a possible D gene (5 bases). The sequence was obtained from a man aged 18 to 29 with Graves' hyperthyroidism. CDR3 coding DNA: TGTGCCAGCAGTGAGCCAGGGACCAAAAACATTCAGTACTTC. It specifies CASSEPGTKNIQYF.